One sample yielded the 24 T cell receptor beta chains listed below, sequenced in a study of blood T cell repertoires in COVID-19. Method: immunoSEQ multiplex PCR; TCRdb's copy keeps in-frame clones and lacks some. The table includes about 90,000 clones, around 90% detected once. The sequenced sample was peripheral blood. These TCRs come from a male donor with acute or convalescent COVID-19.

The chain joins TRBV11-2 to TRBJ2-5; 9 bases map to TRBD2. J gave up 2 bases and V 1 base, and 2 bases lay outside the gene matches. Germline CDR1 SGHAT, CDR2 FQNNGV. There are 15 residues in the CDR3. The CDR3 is CASSLGLAGQETQYF. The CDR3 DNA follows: TGTGCCAGCAGCTTAGGTCTAGCGGGGCAAGAGACCCAGTACTTC.

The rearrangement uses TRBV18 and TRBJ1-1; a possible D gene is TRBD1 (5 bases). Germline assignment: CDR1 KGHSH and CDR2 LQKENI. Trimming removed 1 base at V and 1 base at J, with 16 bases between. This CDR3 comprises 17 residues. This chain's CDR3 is CASSPLGPVGQNTEAFF. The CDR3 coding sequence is TGTGCCAGCTCACCACTAGGCCCGGTAGGACAGAACACTGAAGCTTTCTTT.

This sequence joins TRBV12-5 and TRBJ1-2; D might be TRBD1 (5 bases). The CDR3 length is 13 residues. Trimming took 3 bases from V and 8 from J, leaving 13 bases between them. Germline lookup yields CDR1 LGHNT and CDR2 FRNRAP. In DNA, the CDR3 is TGTGCTAGTGGTTTAGGGAGGGGCGCGGGCTACACCTTC. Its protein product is CASGLGRGAGYTF.

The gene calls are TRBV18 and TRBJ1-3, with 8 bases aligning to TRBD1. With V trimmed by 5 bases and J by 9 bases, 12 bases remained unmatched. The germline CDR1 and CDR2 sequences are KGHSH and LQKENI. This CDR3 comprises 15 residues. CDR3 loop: CASSTIQQGDRTIYF. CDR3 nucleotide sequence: TGTGCCAGCTCAACGATACAACAGGGGGATCGCACCATATATTTT.

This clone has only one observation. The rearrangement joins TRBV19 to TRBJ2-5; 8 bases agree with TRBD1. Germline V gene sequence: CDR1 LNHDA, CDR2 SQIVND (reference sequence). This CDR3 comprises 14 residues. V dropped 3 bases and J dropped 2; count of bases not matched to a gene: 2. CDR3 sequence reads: CASSIQGAQETQYF. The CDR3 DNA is TGTGCCAGTAGTATCCAGGGGGCGCAAGAGACCCAGTACTTC.

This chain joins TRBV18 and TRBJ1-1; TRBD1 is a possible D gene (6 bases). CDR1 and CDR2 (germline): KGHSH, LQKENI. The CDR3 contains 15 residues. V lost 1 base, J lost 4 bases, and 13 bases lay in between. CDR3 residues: CASSPQGVVGTEAFF. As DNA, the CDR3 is TGTGCCAGCTCACCACAGGGGGTTGTGGGCACTGAAGCTTTCTTT.

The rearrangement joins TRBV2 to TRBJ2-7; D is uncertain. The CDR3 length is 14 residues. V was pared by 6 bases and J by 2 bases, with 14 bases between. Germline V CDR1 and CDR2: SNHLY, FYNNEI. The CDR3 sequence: CASRGGSLAYEQYF. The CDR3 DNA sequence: TGTGCCAGCAGGGGTGGCAGTCTAGCCTACGAGCAGTACTTC.

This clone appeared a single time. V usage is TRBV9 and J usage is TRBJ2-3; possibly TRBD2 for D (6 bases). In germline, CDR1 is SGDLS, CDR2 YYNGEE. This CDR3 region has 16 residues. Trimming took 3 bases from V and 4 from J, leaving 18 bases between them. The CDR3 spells CASSGGDARLADTQYF. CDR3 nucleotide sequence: TGTGCCAGCAGCGGGGGGGACGCGAGGCTCGCAGATACGCAGTATTTT.

CDR3 protein: CASKSLQGGGETQYF. The CDR3 coding sequence is TGTGCCAGCAAGAGCCTACAGGGGGGAGGTGAGACCCAGTACTTC. The rearrangement uses TRBV6-5 and TRBJ2-5, with 8 bases aligning to TRBD1. This CDR3 has 15 residues. The V gene end was trimmed by 7 bases and the J gene end by 5 bases; junction bases not matched to a gene: 12. Germline loops: CDR1 MNHEY, CDR2 SVGAGI.

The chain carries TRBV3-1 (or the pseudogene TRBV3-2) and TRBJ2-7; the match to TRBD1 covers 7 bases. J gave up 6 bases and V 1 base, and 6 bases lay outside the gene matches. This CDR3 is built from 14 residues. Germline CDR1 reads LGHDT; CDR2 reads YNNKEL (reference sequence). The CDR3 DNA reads TGTGCCAGCAGCCAAGGGGTAGGGGGCGGCGAGCAGTACTTC. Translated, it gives CASSQGVGGGEQYF.

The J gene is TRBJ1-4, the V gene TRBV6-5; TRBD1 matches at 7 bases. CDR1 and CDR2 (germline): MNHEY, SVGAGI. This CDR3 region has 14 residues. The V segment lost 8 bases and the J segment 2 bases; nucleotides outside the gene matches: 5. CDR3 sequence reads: CASRQGDTNEKLFF. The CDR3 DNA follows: TGTGCCAGCCGACAGGGAGACACTAATGAAAAACTGTTTTTT.

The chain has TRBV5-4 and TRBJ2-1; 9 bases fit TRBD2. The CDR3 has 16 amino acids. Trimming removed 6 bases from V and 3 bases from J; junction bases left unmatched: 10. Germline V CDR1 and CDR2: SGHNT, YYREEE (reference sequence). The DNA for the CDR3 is TGTGCCAGCACCAACAAGGGCGGGGGGGGCTACAATGAGCAGTTCTTC. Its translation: CASTNKGGGGYNEQFF.

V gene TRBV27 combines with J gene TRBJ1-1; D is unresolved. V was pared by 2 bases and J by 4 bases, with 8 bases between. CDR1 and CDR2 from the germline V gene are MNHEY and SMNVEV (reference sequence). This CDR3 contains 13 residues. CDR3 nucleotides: TGTGCCAGCAGTTTACGCGAAACCACTGAAGCTTTCTTT. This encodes CASSLRETTEAFF.

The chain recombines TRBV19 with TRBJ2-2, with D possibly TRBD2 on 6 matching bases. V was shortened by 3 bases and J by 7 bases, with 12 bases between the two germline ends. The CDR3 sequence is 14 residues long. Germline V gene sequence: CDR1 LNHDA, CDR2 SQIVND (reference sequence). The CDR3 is CASSMSGENGELFF. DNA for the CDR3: TGTGCCAGTAGTATGTCGGGGGAAAACGGGGAGCTGTTTTTT.

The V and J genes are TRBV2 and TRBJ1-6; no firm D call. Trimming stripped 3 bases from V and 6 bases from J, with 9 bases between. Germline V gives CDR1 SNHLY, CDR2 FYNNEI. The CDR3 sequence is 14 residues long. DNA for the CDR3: TGTGCCAGCAGTGAGCGGGAGTTTAATTCACCCCTCCACTTT. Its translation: CASSEREFNSPLHF.

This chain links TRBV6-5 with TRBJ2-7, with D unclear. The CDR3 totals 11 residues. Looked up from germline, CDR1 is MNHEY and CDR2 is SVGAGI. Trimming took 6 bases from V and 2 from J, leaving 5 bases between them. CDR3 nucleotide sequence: TGTGCCAGCAGCAGTGCCTACGAGCAGTACTTC. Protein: CASSSAYEQYF.

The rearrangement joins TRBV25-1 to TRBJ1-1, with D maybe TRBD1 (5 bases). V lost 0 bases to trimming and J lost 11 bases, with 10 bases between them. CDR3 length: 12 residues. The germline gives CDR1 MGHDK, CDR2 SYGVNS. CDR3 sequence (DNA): TGTGCCAGCAGTGAATATGTGGGGCGGGCTTTCTTT. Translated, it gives CASSEYVGRAFF.

CDR3 loop: CASSLGGANVLTF. As DNA, the CDR3 is TGTGCCAGCAGCCTCGGGGGGGCCAACGTCCTGACTTTC. The chain joins TRBV3-1 (or the pseudogene TRBV3-2) to TRBJ2-6, with no clear D. V was trimmed by 4 bases and J by 4 bases, leaving 5 bases between them. CDR3 length: 13 residues. Germline V gene data show CDR1 as LGHDT and CDR2 as YNNKEL (reference sequence).

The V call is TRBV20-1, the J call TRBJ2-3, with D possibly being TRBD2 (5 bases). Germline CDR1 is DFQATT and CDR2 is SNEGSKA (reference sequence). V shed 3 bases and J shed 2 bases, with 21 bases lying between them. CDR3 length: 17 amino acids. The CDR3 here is CSASGVLANFITDTQYF. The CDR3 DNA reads TGCAGTGCTAGTGGCGTCCTAGCTAATTTTATCACAGATACGCAGTATTTT.

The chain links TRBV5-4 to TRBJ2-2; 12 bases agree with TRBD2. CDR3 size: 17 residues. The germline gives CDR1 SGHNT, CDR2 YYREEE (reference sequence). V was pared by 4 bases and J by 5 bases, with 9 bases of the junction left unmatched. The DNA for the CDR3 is TGTGCCAGCAGCGGGACAGGACTAGCGGGGTCAACCGGGGAGCTGTTTTTT. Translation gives CASSGTGLAGSTGELFF.

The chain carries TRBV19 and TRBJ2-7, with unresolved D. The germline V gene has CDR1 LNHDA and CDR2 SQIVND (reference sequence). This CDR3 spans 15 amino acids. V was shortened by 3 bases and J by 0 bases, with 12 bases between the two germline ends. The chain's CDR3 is CASSMVPKSSYEQYF. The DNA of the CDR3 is TGTGCCAGTAGTATGGTTCCCAAGAGCTCCTACGAGCAGTACTTC.

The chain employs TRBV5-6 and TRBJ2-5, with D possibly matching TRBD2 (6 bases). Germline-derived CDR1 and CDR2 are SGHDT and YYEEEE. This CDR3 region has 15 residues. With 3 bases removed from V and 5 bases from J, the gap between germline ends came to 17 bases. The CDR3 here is CASSSAGRYMETQYF. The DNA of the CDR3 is TGTGCCAGCAGCTCTGCGGGGAGGTATATGGAGACCCAGTACTTC.

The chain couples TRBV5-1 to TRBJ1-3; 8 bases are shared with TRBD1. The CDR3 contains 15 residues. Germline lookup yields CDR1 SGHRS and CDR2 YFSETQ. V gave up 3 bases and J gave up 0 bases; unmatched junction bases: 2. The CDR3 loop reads CASSSTGVSGNTIYF. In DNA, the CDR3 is TGCGCCAGCAGCTCGACAGGGGTCTCTGGAAACACCATATATTTT.

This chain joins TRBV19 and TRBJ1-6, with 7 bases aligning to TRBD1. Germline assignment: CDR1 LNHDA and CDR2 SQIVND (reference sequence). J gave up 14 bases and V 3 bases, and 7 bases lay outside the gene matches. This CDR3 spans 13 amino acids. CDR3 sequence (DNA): TGTGCCAGTAGTATTCGGGTCCAGGGGGCCCTCCACTTT. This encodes CASSIRVQGALHF.